At least ten counts were recorded for the clone carrying this T cell receptor beta chain. Amplification yielded TCR beta CDR3 regions, with RNA transcripts as the source. Initially, a first-round RT-PCR of the TCR CDR3 employed the HTBI primer set. TCRdb reanalysed the multiplex PCR reads using MiXCR and keeps one entry per CDR3 protein. The sample contains 660,000 or so distinct CDR3 sequences, about 45% of which appear only once. Orbital computed tomography, thyroid ultrasound, serum thyroxine and TRAb, and clinical symptoms together informed the diagnoses. This specimen belongs to a study of T cells in Graves' hyperthyroidism and ophthalmopathy. The V end was cut by 5 bases, the J end by 7 bases, with 20 bases between. The V gene's germline CDR1 is KGHDR and CDR2 SFDVKD. The CDR3 runs 15 residues.

This chain links TRBV24-1 with TRBJ2-7; D may be TRBD2 (5 bases). The sample taken for sequencing was peripheral blood or thyroid tissue (not recorded which). This sequence originates from an adult man with Graves' disease, either hyperthyroidism or ophthalmopathy (not recorded which). The DNA for the CDR3 is TGTGCCACCAGTGGAGGCGGGTCTCCTGGTGGGGAGCAGTACTTC. Translating it yields CATSGGGSPGGEQYF.